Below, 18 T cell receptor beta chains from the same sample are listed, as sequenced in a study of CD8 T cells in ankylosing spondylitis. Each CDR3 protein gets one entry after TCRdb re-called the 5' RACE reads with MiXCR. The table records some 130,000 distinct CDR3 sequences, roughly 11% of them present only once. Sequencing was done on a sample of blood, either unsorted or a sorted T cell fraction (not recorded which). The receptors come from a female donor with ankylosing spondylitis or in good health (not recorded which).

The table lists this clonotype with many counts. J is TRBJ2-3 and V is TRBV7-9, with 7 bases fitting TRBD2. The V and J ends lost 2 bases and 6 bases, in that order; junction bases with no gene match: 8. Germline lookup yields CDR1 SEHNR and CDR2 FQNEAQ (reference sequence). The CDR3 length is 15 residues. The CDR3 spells CASSLIVAGSDTQYF. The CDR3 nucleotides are TGTGCCAGCAGCTTAATAGTAGCGGGTTCCGATACGCAGTATTTT.

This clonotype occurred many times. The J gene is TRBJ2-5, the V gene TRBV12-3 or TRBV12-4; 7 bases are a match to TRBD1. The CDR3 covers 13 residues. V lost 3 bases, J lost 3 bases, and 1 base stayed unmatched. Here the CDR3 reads CASSFTGEETQYF. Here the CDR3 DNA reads TGTGCCAGCAGTTTTACAGGGGAAGAGACCCAGTACTTC.

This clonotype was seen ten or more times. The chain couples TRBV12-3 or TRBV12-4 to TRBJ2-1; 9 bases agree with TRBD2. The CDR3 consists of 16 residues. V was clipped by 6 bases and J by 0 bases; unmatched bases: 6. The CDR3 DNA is TGTGCCAGCAGCACCCGACTAGCGGACTCCTACAATGAGCAGTTCTTC. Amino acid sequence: CASSTRLADSYNEQFF.

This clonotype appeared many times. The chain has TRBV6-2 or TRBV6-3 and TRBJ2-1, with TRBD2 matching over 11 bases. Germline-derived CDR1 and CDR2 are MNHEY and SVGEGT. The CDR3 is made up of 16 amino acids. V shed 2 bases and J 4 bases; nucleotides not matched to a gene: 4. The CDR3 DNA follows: TGTGCCAGCAGTTACCCGGGACTAGCGGCATACAATGAGCAGTTCTTC. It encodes CASSYPGLAAYNEQFF.

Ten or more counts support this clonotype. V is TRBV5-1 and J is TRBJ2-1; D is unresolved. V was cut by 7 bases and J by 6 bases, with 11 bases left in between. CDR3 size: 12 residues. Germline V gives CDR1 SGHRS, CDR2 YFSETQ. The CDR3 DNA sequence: TGCGCCAGCGGTCCCACCCCCAATGAGCAGTTCTTC. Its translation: CASGPTPNEQFF.

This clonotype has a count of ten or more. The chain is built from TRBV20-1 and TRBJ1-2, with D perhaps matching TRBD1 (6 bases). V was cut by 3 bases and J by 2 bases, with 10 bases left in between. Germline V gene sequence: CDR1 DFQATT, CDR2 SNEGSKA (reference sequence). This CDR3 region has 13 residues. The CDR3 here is CSASQGPNYGYTF. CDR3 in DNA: TGCAGTGCTAGTCAGGGGCCGAACTATGGCTACACCTTC.

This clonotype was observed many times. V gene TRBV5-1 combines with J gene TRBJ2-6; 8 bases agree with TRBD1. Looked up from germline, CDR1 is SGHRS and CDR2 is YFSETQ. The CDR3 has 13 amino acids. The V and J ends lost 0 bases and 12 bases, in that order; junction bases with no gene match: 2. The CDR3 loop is CASSLEQGGVLTF. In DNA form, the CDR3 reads TGCGCCAGCAGCTTGGAACAGGGGGGCGTCCTGACTTTC.

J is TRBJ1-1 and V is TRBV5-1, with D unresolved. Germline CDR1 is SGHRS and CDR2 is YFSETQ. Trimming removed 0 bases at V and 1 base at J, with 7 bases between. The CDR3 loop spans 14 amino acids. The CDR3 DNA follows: TGCGCCAGCAGCTTGGTATCCCCGAACACTGAAGCTTTCTTT. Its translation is CASSLVSPNTEAFF.

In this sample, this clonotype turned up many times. CDR3 DNA sequence: TGTGCCAGCAGACGGGGGGGAGTGGGGAACGAGCAGTACTTC. Translation: CASRRGGVGNEQYF. V is TRBV6-2 or TRBV6-3 and J is TRBJ2-7, with TRBD2 matching over 8 bases. V lost 6 bases and J lost 5; bases outside the gene matches: 9. CDR1 is MNHEY, CDR2 SVGEGT, per germline. The CDR3 extends over 14 amino acids.

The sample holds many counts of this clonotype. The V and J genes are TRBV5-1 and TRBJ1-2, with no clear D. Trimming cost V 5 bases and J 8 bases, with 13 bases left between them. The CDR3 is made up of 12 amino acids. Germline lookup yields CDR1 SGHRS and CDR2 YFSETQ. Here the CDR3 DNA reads TGCGCCAGCAGTCGTGACTCACGGGGCTACACCTTC. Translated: CASSRDSRGYTF.

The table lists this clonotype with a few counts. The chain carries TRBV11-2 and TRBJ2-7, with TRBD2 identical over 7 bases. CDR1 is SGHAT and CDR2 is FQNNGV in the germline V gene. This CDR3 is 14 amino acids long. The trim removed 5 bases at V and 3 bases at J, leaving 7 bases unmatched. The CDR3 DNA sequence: TGTGCCAGCAGCCCCCGGGACTACAACTACGAGCAGTACTTC. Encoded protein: CASSPRDYNYEQYF.

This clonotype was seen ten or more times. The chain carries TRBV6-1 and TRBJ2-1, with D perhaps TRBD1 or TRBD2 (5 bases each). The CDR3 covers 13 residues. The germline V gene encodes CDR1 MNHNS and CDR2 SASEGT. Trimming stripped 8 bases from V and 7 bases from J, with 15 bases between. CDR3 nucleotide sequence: TGTGCCAGCCGGGACCCTTGGGGAAATGAGCAGTTCTTC. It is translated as CASRDPWGNEQFF.

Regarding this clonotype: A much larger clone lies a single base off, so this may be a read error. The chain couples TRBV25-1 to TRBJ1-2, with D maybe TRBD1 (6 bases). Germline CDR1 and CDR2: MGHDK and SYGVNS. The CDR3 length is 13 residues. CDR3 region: CASSERTAYGHTF. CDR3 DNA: TGTGCCAGCAGTGAACGGACAGCGTATGGCCACACCTTC.

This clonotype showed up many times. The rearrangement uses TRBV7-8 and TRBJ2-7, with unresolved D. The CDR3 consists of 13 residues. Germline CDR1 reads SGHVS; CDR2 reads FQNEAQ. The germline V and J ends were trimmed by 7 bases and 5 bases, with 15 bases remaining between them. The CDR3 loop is CASTRHQAHEQYF. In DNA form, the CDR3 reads TGTGCCAGCACAAGACATCAAGCCCACGAGCAGTACTTC.

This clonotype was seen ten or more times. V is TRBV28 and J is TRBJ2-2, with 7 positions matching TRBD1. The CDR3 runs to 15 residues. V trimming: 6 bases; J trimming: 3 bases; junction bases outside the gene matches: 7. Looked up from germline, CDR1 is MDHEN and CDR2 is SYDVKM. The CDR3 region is CASRRQGIHTGELFF. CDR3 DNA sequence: TGTGCCAGCAGGAGACAGGGTATCCACACCGGGGAGCTGTTTTTT.

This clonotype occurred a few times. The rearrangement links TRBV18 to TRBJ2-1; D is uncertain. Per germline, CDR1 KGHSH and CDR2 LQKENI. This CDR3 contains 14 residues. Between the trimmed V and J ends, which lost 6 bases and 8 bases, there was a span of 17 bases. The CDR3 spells CASSPSLQWDEQFF. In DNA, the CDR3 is TGTGCCAGCTCCCCGTCCCTCCAGTGGGATGAGCAGTTCTTC.

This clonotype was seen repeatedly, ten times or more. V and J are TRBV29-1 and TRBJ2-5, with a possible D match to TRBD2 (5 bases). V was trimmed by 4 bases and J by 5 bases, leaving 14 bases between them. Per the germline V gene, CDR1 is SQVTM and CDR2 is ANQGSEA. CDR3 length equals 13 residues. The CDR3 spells CSVAEGRIETQYF. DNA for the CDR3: TGCAGCGTTGCCGAGGGCCGCATCGAGACCCAGTACTTC.

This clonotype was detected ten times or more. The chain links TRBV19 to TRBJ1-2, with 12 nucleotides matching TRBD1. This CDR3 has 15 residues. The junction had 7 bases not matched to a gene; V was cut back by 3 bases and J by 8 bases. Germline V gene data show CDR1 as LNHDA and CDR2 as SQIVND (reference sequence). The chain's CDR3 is CASSIGTGGAVGYTF. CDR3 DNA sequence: TGTGCCAGTAGTATCGGGACAGGGGGCGCGGTAGGCTACACCTTC.